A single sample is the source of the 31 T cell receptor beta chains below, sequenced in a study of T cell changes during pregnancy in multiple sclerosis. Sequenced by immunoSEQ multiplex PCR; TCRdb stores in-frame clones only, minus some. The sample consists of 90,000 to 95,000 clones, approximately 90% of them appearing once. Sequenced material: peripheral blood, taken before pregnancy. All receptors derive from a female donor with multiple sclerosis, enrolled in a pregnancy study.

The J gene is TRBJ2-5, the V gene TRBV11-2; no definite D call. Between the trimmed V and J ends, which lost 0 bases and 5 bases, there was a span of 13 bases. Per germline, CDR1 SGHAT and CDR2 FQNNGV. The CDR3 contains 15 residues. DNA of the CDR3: TGTGCCAGCAGCTTAGATATAGCTCCTCGGGAGACCCAGTACTTC. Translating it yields CASSLDIAPRETQYF. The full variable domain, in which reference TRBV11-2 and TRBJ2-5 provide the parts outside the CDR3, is EAGVAQSPRYKIIEKRQSVAFWCNPISGHATLYWYQQILGQGPKLLIQFQNNGVVDDSQLPKDRFSAERLKGVDSTLKIQPAKLEDSAVYLCASSLDIAPRETQYFGPGTRLLVL.

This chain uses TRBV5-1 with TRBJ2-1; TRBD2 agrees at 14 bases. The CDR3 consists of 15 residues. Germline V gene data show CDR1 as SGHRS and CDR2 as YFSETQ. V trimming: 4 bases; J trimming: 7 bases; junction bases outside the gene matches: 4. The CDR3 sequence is CASSLGTSGSNEQFF. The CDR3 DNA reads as TGCGCCAGCAGCCTGGGGACTAGCGGGAGTAATGAGCAGTTCTTC.

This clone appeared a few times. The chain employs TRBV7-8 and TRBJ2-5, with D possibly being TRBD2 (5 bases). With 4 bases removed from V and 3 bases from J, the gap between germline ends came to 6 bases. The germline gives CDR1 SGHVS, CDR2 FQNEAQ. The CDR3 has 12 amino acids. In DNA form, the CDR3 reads TGTGCCAGCAGCTCCGGGGAAGAGACCCAGTACTTC. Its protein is CASSSGEETQYF.

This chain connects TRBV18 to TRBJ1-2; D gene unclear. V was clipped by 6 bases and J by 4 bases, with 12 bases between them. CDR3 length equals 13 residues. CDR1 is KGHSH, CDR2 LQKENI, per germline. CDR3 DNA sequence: TGTGCCAGCTCCCTCAGTGATCGCTATGGCTACACCTTC. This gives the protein CASSLSDRYGYTF.

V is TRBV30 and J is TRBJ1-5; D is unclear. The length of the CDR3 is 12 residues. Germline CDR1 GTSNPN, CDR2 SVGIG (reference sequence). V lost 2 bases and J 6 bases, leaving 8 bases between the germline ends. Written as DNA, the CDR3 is TGTGCCTGGAGTCCCCCGAGTCAGCCCCAGCATTTT. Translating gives CAWSPPSQPQHF.

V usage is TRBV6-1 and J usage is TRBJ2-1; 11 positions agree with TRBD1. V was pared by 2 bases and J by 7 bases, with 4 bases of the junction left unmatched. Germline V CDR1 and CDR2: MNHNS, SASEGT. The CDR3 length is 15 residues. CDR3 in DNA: TGTGCCAGCAGTGAACGTTGGGACAGGGGGAATGAGCAGTTCTTC. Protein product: CASSERWDRGNEQFF.

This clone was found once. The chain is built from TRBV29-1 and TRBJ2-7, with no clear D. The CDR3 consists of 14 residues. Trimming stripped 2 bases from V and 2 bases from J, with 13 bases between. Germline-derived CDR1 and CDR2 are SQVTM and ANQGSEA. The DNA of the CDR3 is TGCAGCGTTGAACGGCAGGCCGCTCCCTACGAGCAGTACTTC. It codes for CSVERQAAPYEQYF.

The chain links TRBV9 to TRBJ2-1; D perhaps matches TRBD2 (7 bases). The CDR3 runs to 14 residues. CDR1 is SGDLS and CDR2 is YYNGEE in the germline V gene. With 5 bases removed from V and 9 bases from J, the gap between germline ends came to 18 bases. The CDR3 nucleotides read TGTGCCAGCAGAGGGGGGGATGAGATTTTTGAGCAGTTCTTC. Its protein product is CASRGGDEIFEQFF.

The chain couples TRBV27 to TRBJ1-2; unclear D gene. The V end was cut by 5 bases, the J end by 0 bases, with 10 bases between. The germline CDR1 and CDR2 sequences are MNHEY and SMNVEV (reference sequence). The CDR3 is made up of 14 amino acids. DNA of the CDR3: TGTGCCAGCAGTGTTCGGGGTCCTAACTATGGCTACACCTTC. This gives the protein CASSVRGPNYGYTF.

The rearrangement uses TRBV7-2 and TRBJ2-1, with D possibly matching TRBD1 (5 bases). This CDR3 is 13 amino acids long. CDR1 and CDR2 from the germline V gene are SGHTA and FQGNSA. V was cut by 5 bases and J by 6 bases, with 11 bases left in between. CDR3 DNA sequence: TGTGCCAGCAGCATCGCAGGGCCCAATGAGCAGTTCTTC. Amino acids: CASSIAGPNEQFF.

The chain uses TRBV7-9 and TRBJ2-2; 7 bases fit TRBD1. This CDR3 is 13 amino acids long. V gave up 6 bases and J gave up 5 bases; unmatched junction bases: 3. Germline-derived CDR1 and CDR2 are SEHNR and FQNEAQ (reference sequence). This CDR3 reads CASRGTVTGELFF. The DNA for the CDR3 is TGTGCCAGCAGGGGGACAGTGACCGGGGAGCTGTTTTTT.

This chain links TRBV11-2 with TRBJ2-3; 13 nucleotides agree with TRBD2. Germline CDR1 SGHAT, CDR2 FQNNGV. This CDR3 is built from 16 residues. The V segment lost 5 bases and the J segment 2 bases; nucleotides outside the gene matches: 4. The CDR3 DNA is TGTGCCAGCAGCCTCGGACTAGCGGGAGTCACAGATACGCAGTATTTT. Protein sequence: CASSLGLAGVTDTQYF.

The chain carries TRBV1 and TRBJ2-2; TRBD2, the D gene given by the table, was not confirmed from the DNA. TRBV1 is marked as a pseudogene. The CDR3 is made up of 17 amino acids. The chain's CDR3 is CTSRLDPAPPDTGELFF. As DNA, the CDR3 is TGCACCAGTCGACTAGACCCCGCCCCCCCCGACACCGGGGAGCTGTTTTTT.

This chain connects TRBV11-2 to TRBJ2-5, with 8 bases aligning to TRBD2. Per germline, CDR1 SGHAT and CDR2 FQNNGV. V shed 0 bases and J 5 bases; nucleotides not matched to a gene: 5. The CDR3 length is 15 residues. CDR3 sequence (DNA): TGTGCCAGCAGCTTAGATTCGGGGGGGCCGGAGACCCAGTACTTC. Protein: CASSLDSGGPETQYF.

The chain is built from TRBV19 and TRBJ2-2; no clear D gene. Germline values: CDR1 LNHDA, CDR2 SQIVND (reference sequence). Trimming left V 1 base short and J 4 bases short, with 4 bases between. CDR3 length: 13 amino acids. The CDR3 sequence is CASSIASTGELFF. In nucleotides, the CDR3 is TGTGCCAGTAGTATAGCCTCCACCGGGGAGCTGTTTTTT.

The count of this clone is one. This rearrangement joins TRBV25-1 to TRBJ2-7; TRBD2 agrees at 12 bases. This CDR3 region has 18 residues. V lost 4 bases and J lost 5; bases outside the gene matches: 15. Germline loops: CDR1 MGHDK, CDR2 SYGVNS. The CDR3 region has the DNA TGTGCCAGCAGTGGTGAAGACCTGACTAGCGGGAGTATCCACGAGCAGTACTTC. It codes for CASSGEDLTSGSIHEQYF.

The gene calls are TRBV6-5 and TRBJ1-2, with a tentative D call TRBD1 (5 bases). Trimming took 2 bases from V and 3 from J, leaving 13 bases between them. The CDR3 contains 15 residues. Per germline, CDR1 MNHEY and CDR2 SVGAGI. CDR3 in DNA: TGTGCCAGCAGTTACCGGGGGTTAGGGTACTATGGCTACACCTTC. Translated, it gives CASSYRGLGYYGYTF.

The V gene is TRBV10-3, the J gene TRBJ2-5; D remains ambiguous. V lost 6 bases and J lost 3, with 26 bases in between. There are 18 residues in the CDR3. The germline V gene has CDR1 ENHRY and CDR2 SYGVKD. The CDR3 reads CAISPGIRVAVLEETQYF. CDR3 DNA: TGTGCCATCAGCCCAGGTATCCGCGTCGCAGTCTTAGAAGAGACCCAGTACTTC.

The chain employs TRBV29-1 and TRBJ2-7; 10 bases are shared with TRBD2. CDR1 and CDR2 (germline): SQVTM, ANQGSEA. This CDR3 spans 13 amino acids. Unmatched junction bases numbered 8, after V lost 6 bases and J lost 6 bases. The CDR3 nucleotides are TGCAGCGTCGAGCGGGAGGGCCCCCGCGAGCAGTACTTC. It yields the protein CSVEREGPREQYF.

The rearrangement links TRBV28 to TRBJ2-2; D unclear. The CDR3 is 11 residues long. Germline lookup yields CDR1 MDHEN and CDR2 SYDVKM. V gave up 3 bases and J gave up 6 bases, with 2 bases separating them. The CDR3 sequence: CASSFSGELFF. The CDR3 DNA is TGTGCCAGCAGTTTCTCCGGGGAGCTGTTTTTT.

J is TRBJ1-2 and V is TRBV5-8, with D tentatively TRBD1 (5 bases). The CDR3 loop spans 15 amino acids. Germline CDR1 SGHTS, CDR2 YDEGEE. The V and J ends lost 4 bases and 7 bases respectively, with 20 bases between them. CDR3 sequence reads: CASSVSIGGDAGYTF. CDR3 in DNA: TGTGCCAGCAGCGTCTCCATAGGAGGGGACGCTGGCTACACCTTC.

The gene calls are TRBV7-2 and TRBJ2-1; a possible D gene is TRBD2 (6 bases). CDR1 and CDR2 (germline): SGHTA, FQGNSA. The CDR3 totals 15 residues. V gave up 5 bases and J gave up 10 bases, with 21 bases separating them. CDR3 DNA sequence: TGTGCCAGCAGCCGCTTAGAAGCCCCGGGAGAAGAGCAGTTCTTC. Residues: CASSRLEAPGEEQFF.

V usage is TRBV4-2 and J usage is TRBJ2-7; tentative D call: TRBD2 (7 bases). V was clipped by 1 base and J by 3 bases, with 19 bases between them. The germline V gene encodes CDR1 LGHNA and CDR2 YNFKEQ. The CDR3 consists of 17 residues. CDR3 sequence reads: CASSQVGGAASDYEQYF. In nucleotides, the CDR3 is TGTGCCAGCAGCCAAGTGGGGGGGGCAGCCTCAGACTACGAGCAGTACTTC.

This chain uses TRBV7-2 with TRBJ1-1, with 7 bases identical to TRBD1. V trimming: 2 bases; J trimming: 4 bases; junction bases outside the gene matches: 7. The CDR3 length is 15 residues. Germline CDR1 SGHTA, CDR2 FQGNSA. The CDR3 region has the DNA TGTGCCAGCAGCTTAATCACAGGGGCTGGCACTGAAGCTTTCTTT. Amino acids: CASSLITGAGTEAFF.

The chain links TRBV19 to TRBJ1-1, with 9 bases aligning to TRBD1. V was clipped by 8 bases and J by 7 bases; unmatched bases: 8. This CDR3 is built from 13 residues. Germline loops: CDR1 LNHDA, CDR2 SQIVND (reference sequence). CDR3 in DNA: TGTGCCAGTTCACAGGGGGCAGCCGGTGAAGCTTTCTTT. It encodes CASSQGAAGEAFF.

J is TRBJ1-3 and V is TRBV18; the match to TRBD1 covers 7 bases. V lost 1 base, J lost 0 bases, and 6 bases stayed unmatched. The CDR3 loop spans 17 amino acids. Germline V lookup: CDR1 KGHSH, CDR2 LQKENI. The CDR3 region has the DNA TGTGCCAGCTCACCACTCGAGGGACAGAGCTCTGGAAACACCATATATTTT. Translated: CASSPLEGQSSGNTIYF.

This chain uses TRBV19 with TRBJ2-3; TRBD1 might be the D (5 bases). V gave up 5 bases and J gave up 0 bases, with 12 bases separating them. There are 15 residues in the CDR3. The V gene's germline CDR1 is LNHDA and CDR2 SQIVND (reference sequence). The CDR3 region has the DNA TGTGCCAGTAGTCTCCAGGGCACTAGCACAGATACGCAGTATTTT. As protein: CASSLQGTSTDTQYF.

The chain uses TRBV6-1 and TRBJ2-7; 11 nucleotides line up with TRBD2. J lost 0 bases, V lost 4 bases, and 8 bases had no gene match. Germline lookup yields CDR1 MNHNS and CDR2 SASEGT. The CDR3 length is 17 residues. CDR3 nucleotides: TGTGCCAGCAGTGTGAGCCTAGCGGGAGGCGCCTCCTACGAGCAGTACTTC. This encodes CASSVSLAGGASYEQYF.

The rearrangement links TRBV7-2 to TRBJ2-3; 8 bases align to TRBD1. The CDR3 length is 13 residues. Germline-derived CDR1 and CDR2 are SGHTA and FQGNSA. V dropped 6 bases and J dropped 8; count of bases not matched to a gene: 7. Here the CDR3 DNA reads TGTGCCAGCAGGTCGGACAGGGAAGGTACGCAGTATTTT. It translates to CASRSDREGTQYF.

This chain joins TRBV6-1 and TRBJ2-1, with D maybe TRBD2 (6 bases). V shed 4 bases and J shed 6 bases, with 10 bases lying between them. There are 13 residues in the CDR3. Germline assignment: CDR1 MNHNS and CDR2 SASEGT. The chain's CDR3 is CASSVLAANEQFF. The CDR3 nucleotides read TGTGCCAGCAGTGTCTTAGCGGCCAATGAGCAGTTCTTC.

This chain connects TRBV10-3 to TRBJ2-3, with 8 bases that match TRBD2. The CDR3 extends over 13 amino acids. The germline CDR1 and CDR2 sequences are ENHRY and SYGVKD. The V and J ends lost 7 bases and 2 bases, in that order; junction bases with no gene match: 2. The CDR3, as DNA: TGTGCCATCAATAGCGGGGTCACAGATACGCAGTATTTT. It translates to CAINSGVTDTQYF.